The 18 T cell receptor beta chains below come from one sample, sequenced in a study of blood T cell repertoires in COVID-19. Measured with immunoSEQ multiplex PCR; TCRdb has only the in-frame clones, and not every one. The data contain over 400,000 clones, approximately 83% of them singletons. Sample: peripheral blood. These receptors all come from a human donor in a cohort sampled during active COVID-19.

J is TRBJ2-2 and V is TRBV4-2; 7 positions agree with TRBD2. Unmatched junction bases numbered 1, after V lost 0 bases and J lost 0 bases. Germline assignment: CDR1 LGHNA and CDR2 YNFKEQ. The CDR3 is made up of 16 amino acids. CDR3: CASSQEAGTNTGELFF. The CDR3, as DNA: TGTGCCAGCAGCCAAGAAGCGGGGACGAACACCGGGGAGCTGTTTTTT.

The chain carries TRBV11-2 and TRBJ1-4; 7 bases match TRBD1. V gave up 1 base and J gave up 10 bases; unmatched junction bases: 6. CDR3 length equals 14 residues. Germline-derived CDR1 and CDR2 are SGHAT and FQNNGV. CDR3 amino acids: CASSLATGSGKLFF. In DNA form, the CDR3 reads TGTGCCAGCAGCTTAGCGACAGGGAGTGGAAAACTGTTTTTT.

This clone appeared a single time. The chain links TRBV6-2 or TRBV6-3 to TRBJ2-5; 9 bases agree with TRBD1. The V gene end was trimmed by 4 bases and the J gene end by 0 bases; junction bases not matched to a gene: 3. Germline assignment: CDR1 MNHEY and CDR2 SVGEGT. The CDR3 spans 15 residues. The CDR3 DNA follows: TGTGCCAGCAGTTCCGGGACAGGGTACCAAGAGACCCAGTACTTC. Translation gives CASSSGTGYQETQYF.

The rearrangement links TRBV6-5 to TRBJ1-1; D unclear. Germline CDR1 MNHEY, CDR2 SVGAGI. This CDR3 contains 13 residues. V lost 6 bases, J lost 1 base, and 9 bases lay in between. The CDR3 spells CASRSHTNTEAFF. CDR3 coding DNA: TGTGCCAGCAGATCACATACGAACACTGAAGCTTTCTTT.

The chain employs TRBV9 and TRBJ1-2, with 7 bases matching TRBD1. V trimming: 5 bases; J trimming: 5 bases; junction bases outside the gene matches: 9. The CDR3 has 14 amino acids. Germline V gene lookup returns CDR1 SGDLS and CDR2 YYNGEE. DNA for the CDR3: TGTGCCAGCAGTCATGTAGGACAGGTATATGGCTACACCTTC. This codes for CASSHVGQVYGYTF.

This chain joins TRBV4-1 and TRBJ2-3, with a possible D match to TRBD1 (6 bases). V lost 2 bases and J 0 bases, leaving 9 bases between the germline ends. The CDR3 sequence is 15 residues long. CDR1 is MGHRA, CDR2 YSYEKL, per germline. The CDR3 nucleotides read TGCGCCAGCAGCCAACCGCAGGGGAGCACAGATACGCAGTATTTT. Protein sequence: CASSQPQGSTDTQYF.

V is TRBV9 and J is TRBJ2-3, with 8 bases identical to TRBD1. The germline V gene encodes CDR1 SGDLS and CDR2 YYNGEE. The trim removed 4 bases at V and 1 base at J, leaving 8 bases unmatched. This CDR3 has 16 amino acids. The CDR3 nucleotides are TGTGCCAGCAGCCCCTCGACAGGGGTTCGCACAGATACGCAGTATTTT. It specifies CASSPSTGVRTDTQYF.

Comments on this clone: This CDR3 is also generated by other DNA sequences in the sample. V is TRBV5-1 and J is TRBJ1-4; D gene ambiguous. V dropped 0 bases and J dropped 0 bases, with 6 bases sitting between them. The CDR3 sequence is 15 residues long. The germline gives CDR1 SGHRS, CDR2 YFSETQ. The CDR3 loop reads CASSLDPATNEKLFF. CDR3 DNA: TGCGCCAGCAGCTTGGATCCTGCAACTAATGAAAAACTGTTTTTT.

The V call is TRBV19, the J call TRBJ1-1, with D hard to call. The length of the CDR3 is 13 residues. The germline V gene has CDR1 LNHDA and CDR2 SQIVND (reference sequence). Trimming removed 4 bases from V and 3 bases from J, with 9 bases in between. This CDR3 reads CASSTSRDTEAFF. In nucleotides, the CDR3 is TGTGCCAGTAGTACGTCCCGAGACACTGAAGCTTTCTTT.

This chain joins TRBV10-3 and TRBJ2-5; 7 bases are a match to TRBD1. The CDR3 has 13 amino acids. Germline V gives CDR1 ENHRY, CDR2 SYGVKD. The ends lost 6 bases at V and 2 bases at J; junction bases unmatched: 3. The CDR3: CAISPGQQETQYF. The CDR3 bases are TGTGCCATCAGCCCGGGACAGCAAGAGACCCAGTACTTC.

This chain uses TRBV30 with TRBJ1-6; D ambiguous. With 3 bases removed from V and 7 bases from J, the gap between germline ends came to 22 bases. Germline CDR1 reads GTSNPN; CDR2 reads SVGIG (reference sequence). The CDR3 consists of 17 residues. In DNA, the CDR3 is TGTGCCTGGAGGGTTGCCCGGGCTGGAGGAAAAAATTCACCCCTCCACTTT. This gives the protein CAWRVARAGGKNSPLHF.

This clone was counted once. J is TRBJ2-3 and V is TRBV24-1; 9 bases agree with TRBD2. The CDR3 has 15 amino acids. With V trimmed by 3 bases and J by 5 bases, 5 bases remained unmatched. Germline CDR1 reads KGHDR; CDR2 reads SFDVKD. The CDR3 nucleotides read TGTGCCACCAGTGATGGCGGGAGGGCCGGAGATACGCAGTATTTT. Protein product: CATSDGGRAGDTQYF.

The J gene is TRBJ1-1, the V gene TRBV5-5; D gene ambiguous. The germline V and J ends were trimmed by 0 bases and 0 bases, with 15 bases remaining between them. The CDR3 contains 17 residues. Germline CDR1 is SGHKS and CDR2 is YYEKEE (reference sequence). The CDR3 region has the DNA TGTGCCAGCAGCTTGGAGTATTGGAGAGCGGTGAACACTGAAGCTTTCTTT. Its translation is CASSLEYWRAVNTEAFF.

Points on this clone: The same CDR3 arises from other DNA sequences in this sample as well. The rearrangement uses TRBV5-1 and TRBJ1-5, with D unclear. The V end was cut by 0 bases, the J end by 0 bases, with 10 bases between. From germline, CDR1 is SGHRS and CDR2 YFSETQ. The CDR3 loop spans 16 amino acids. The CDR3 coding sequence is TGCGCCAGCAGCTTGGATCCCGGGAATAGCAATCAGCCCCAGCATTTT. Translating gives CASSLDPGNSNQPQHF.

This clone appeared a few times. The chain combines TRBV7-9 with TRBJ2-7; tentatively, D is TRBD1 (6 bases). V gave up 2 bases and J gave up 3 bases, with 26 bases separating them. Germline V lookup: CDR1 SEHNR, CDR2 FQNEAQ (reference sequence). The CDR3 is made up of 19 amino acids. The CDR3 nucleotides are TGTGCCAGCAGCTTATCTTTGGGTAGTTCGAGGACAGCTTTCTACGAGCAGTACTTC. Amino acid sequence: CASSLSLGSSRTAFYEQYF.

V and J are TRBV6-5 and TRBJ1-1; D unclear. Trimming pared 6 bases from V and 1 base from J, leaving 12 bases between. The CDR3 sequence is 14 residues long. The germline CDR1 and CDR2 sequences are MNHEY and SVGAGI. CDR3 amino acids: CASSPLRENTEAFF. CDR3 nucleotide sequence: TGTGCCAGCAGCCCCCTACGGGAGAACACTGAAGCTTTCTTT.

In its sample, this clone was seen a few times. This rearrangement joins TRBV5-6 to TRBJ2-7; 7 bases match TRBD1. CDR3 length: 13 residues. The germline V gene encodes CDR1 SGHDT and CDR2 YYEEEE. V was pared by 6 bases and J by 4 bases, with 7 bases of the junction left unmatched. CDR3 sequence reads: CASTTDRRYEQYF. CDR3 sequence (DNA): TGTGCCAGCACCACGGACAGGAGATACGAGCAGTACTTC. Supplemented by reference TRBV5-6 and TRBJ2-7, the full variable domain reads DAGVTQSPTHLIKTRGQQVTLRCSPKSGHDTVSWYQQALGQGPQFIFQYYEEEERQRGNFPDRFSGHQFPNYSSELNVNALLLGDSALYLCASTTDRRYEQYFGPGTRLTVT.

This chain links TRBV30 with TRBJ1-6, with unresolved D. Germline V gene data show CDR1 as GTSNPN and CDR2 as SVGIG (reference sequence). The CDR3 has 13 residues. V was cut by 2 bases and J by 7 bases, with 9 bases left in between. In DNA form, the CDR3 reads TGTGCCTGGAGTCCGGGATCGAATTCACCCCTCCACTTT. Translated: CAWSPGSNSPLHF. Full variable domain (missing parts from reference TRBV30 and TRBJ1-6): SQTIHQWPATLVQPVGSPLSLECTVEGTSNPNLYWYRQAAGRGLQLLFYSVGIGQISSEVPQNLSASRPQDRQFILSSKKLLLSDSGFYLCAWSPGSNSPLHFGNGTRLTVT.